Sequencing of this T cell receptor beta chain was carried out in a study of T cell repertoires in cytomegalovirus infection. This clonotype turned up a few times. Each CDR3 protein is one row after TCRdb ran MiXCR on the reads. The repertoire holds 150,000 to 200,000 distinct CDR3 sequences, with roughly a fifth as singletons. The V and J ends lost 7 bases and 5 bases respectively, with 11 bases between them. This CDR3 has 13 amino acids. The germline V gene encodes CDR1 LNHDA and CDR2 SQIVND (reference sequence). The receptor was derived from a human donor in good health (CMV status not recorded). Some clones in this sample may be carry-over from other donors' samples. Sequencing was performed on PBMCs. The V and J genes are TRBV19 and TRBJ2-2, with D perhaps matching TRBD1 (5 bases). CDR3 residues: CASTFPGTGELFF. For the CDR3, the DNA is TGTGCCAGTACCTTTCCAGGGACCGGGGAGCTGTTTTTT.